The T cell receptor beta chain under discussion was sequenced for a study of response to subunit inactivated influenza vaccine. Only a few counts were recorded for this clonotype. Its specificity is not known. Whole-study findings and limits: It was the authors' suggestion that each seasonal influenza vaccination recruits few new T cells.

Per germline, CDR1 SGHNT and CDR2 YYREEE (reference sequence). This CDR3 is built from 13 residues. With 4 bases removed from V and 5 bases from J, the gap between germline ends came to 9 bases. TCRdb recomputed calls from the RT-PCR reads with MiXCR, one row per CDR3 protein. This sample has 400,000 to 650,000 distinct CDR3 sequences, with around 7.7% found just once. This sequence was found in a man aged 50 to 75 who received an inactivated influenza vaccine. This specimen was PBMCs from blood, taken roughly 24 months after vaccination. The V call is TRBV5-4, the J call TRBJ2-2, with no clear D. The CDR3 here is CASSPPWTGELFF. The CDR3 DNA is TGTGCCAGCAGCCCGCCGTGGACCGGGGAGCTGTTTTTT.